The next 2 T cell receptor beta chains were all read from a single sample in a study of T-cell reconstitution after alpha-beta-depleted transplantation in children. During its preparation, the TCRbeta library received unique molecular identifiers. TCRdb ran MiXCR on the PCR reads and lists one entry per CDR3 protein. The profile covers nearly 400,000 distinct CDR3 sequences, with roughly 21% appearing a single time and around 3.9% taken by the ten largest. The sequences come from PBMCs from the stem cell graft donor, collected from the stem cell graft. The receptors were sampled from a human donor who donated a stem cell graft to a child with acute myeloid leukemia.

This clonotype showed up many times. This sequence joins TRBV21-1 and TRBJ2-4; TRBD1 reflects the table's D call only, with no check against the DNA. TRBV21-1 is recorded as a pseudogene. The length of the CDR3 is 15 residues. For the CDR3, the DNA is TGTGCCAGCAGCAAGGGGCCACTAGCCAAAAACATTCAGTACTTC. The encoded protein is CASSKGPLAKNIQYF.

This clonotype was recorded a few times. This chain joins TRBV12-3 or TRBV12-4 and TRBJ2-6; a possible D gene is TRBD2 (7 bases). Between the trimmed V and J ends, which lost 2 bases and 0 bases, there was a span of 11 bases. The CDR3 has 17 residues. The CDR3 region has the DNA TGTGCCAGCAGTTTAAGGGGGGGGCGCTCTGGGGCCAACGTCCTGACTTTC. Its protein product is CASSLRGGRSGANVLTF.